These 17 T cell receptor beta chains originate from one sample sequenced in a study of vaccination and CD4 T cells after COVID-19. The time point was: late sampling 161 to 241 days after vaccination in a few convalescent patients. TCRdb ran MiXCR on the PCR reads and lists one entry per CDR3 protein. This sample has approximately 29,000 distinct CDR3 sequences; 50% occur once, and the top ten carry roughly 5%. The input for sequencing was CD4+ T cells from blood, taken about 7 months after SARS-CoV-2 vaccination. All receptors derive from a human donor who had recovered from COVID-19.

DNA for the CDR3: TGTGCCAGCCGTCGAGGGGACAATGAGCAGTTCTTC. Translated, it gives CASRRGDNEQFF. The rearrangement joins TRBV12-3 or TRBV12-4 to TRBJ2-1; D may be TRBD1 or TRBD2 (5 bases each). V was clipped by 8 bases and J by 5 bases, with 10 bases between them. CDR3 length: 12 residues.

The rearrangement joins TRBV7-2 to TRBJ2-7; weak D call: TRBD1 (5 bases). CDR3 length equals 16 residues. CDR1 and CDR2 from the germline V gene are SGHTA and FQGNSA. V was clipped by 0 bases and J by 2 bases, with 14 bases between them. DNA of the CDR3: TGTGCCAGCAGCTTAGCCCAGGGTGCCCTCCCCTACGAGCAGTACTTC. Protein: CASSLAQGALPYEQYF.

The gene calls are TRBV20-1 and TRBJ1-2; TRBD1 aligns across 8 bases. This CDR3 region has 14 residues. Germline V gives CDR1 DFQATT, CDR2 SNEGSKA (reference sequence). V shed 1 base, J shed 4 bases, and the junction held 5 bases outside the gene matches. The CDR3 DNA is TGCAGTGCTAGAGGGACAGGGTGGTTCTATGGCTACACCTTC. It translates to CSARGTGWFYGYTF.

This clonotype has more than one count but fewer than ten. This sequence joins TRBV7-2 and TRBJ1-1, with 9 bases identical to TRBD1. V shed 6 bases and J 0 bases; nucleotides not matched to a gene: 5. Germline V gives CDR1 SGHTA, CDR2 FQGNSA. This CDR3 comprises 15 residues. CDR3 nucleotide sequence: TGTGCCAGCAGACCCAACAGGGGGCTGAACACTGAAGCTTTCTTT. This gives the protein CASRPNRGLNTEAFF.

There are a few counts of this clonotype. The gene calls are TRBV12-3 or TRBV12-4 and TRBJ1-5; perhaps TRBD1 as D (6 bases). Trimming cost V 6 bases and J 4 bases, with 16 bases left between them. The CDR3 extends over 15 amino acids. The CDR3 DNA sequence: TGTGCCAGCAGACGAGGGGGTCAGAATAATCAGCCCCAGCATTTT. This encodes CASRRGGQNNQPQHF.

This clonotype turned up a few times. The CDR3 region has the DNA TGTGCCAGCAGAGGGCAGTTAACCTACGAGCAGTACTTC. It encodes CASRGQLTYEQYF. This chain uses TRBV6-2 or TRBV6-3 with TRBJ2-7, with D hard to call. Germline CDR1 reads MNHEY; CDR2 reads SVGEGT. The CDR3 has 13 amino acids. V was shortened by 6 bases and J by 2 bases, with 11 bases between the two germline ends.

The chain is built from TRBV7-9 and TRBJ2-2, with D perhaps matching TRBD1 (6 bases). V gave up 5 bases and J gave up 3 bases, with 16 bases separating them. This CDR3 region has 16 residues. CDR1 is SEHNR and CDR2 is FQNEAQ in the germline V gene (reference sequence). The CDR3 reads CASSRRGLRDTGELFF. DNA for the CDR3: TGTGCCAGCAGCCGAAGGGGGTTGAGGGACACCGGGGAGCTGTTTTTT.

This sequence joins TRBV20-1 and TRBJ1-1; D is unresolved. Germline loops: CDR1 DFQATT, CDR2 SNEGSKA (reference sequence). V lost 0 bases and J lost 3, with 8 bases in between. The length of the CDR3 is 13 residues. This CDR3 is CSARDGGDTEAFF. In DNA form, the CDR3 reads TGCAGTGCTAGAGATGGAGGCGACACTGAAGCTTTCTTT.

This clonotype was picked up a small number of times. V gene TRBV7-8 combines with J gene TRBJ2-3, with D uncertain. The CDR3 runs to 11 residues. Germline CDR1 SGHVS, CDR2 FQNEAQ. The V end was cut by 5 bases, the J end by 6 bases, with 6 bases between. CDR3 sequence: CASSRADTQYF. As DNA, the CDR3 is TGTGCCAGCAGCCGCGCGGATACGCAGTATTTT.

This clonotype was detected only a few times. The gene calls are TRBV6-5 and TRBJ2-7; TRBD2 matches 10 bases. The length of the CDR3 is 16 residues. V lost 4 bases to trimming and J lost 2 bases; unmatched junction nucleotides: 8. Per the germline V gene, CDR1 is MNHEY and CDR2 is SVGAGI. The CDR3 loop reads CASSSLAGGPPYEQYF. CDR3 sequence (DNA): TGTGCCAGCAGTTCCTTAGCGGGAGGACCTCCCTACGAGCAGTACTTC.

About this clonotype: Being one base from a much bigger clone, this may be a read error. This chain joins TRBV6-1 and TRBJ2-3, with TRBD2 matching over 14 bases. The CDR3 contains 15 residues. Per germline, CDR1 MNHNS and CDR2 SASEGT. Germline trimming cut 4 bases from V and 4 bases from J; bases unmatched to any gene: 1. This chain's CDR3 is CASSGLAGGPDTQYF. CDR3 coding DNA: TGTGCCAGCAGTGGACTAGCGGGAGGGCCAGATACGCAGTATTTT.

This rearrangement joins TRBV5-4 to TRBJ2-5; D is undetermined. Deletions cut 0 bases from V and 5 bases from J, with 14 bases between. The CDR3 contains 15 residues. The V gene's germline CDR1 is SGHNT and CDR2 YYREEE (reference sequence). This CDR3 reads CASSLVQEVRETQYF. In nucleotides, the CDR3 is TGTGCCAGCAGCTTGGTTCAAGAAGTACGGGAGACCCAGTACTTC.

CDR3 loop: CASSVASGAYEQYF. Written as DNA, the CDR3 is TGTGCCAGCAGTGTGGCTAGCGGAGCCTACGAGCAGTACTTC. The chain has TRBV2 and TRBJ2-7; 7 bases map to TRBD2. The CDR3 sequence is 14 residues long. V dropped 4 bases and J dropped 2; count of bases not matched to a gene: 5. CDR1 and CDR2 (germline): SNHLY, FYNNEI.

This clonotype was observed a few times. This rearrangement joins TRBV27 to TRBJ1-5, with D unclear. From germline, CDR1 is MNHEY and CDR2 SMNVEV (reference sequence). The V gene lost 2 bases and the J gene lost 10 bases, with 15 bases spanning the gap. This CDR3 has 14 amino acids. The CDR3 DNA reads as TGTGCCAGCAGTTTAAGCGGGTTGGCGGAACCCCAGCATTTT. Protein: CASSLSGLAEPQHF.

The rearrangement uses TRBV19 and TRBJ2-5; D might be TRBD1 (6 bases). This CDR3 spans 15 amino acids. Germline assignment: CDR1 LNHDA and CDR2 SQIVND (reference sequence). The V end was cut by 7 bases, the J end by 5 bases, with 20 bases between. The CDR3 DNA sequence: TGTGCCAGTACCAACAGGGCTAGCCCCTGGGAGACCCAGTACTTC. It yields the protein CASTNRASPWETQYF.

In its sample, this clonotype was seen once. The V and J genes are TRBV6-2 or TRBV6-3 and TRBJ2-7, with 8 bases matching TRBD2. This CDR3 contains 14 residues. The V gene end was trimmed by 2 bases and the J gene end by 6 bases; junction bases not matched to a gene: 6. Germline-derived CDR1 and CDR2 are MNHEY and SVGEGT. The CDR3 region is CASSYEGLGTEQYF. The DNA for the CDR3 is TGTGCCAGCAGTTACGAGGGACTAGGTACCGAGCAGTACTTC.

In this sample, this clonotype turned up a few times. The chain has TRBV7-9 and TRBJ2-7; no firm D call. Germline V CDR1 and CDR2: SEHNR, FQNEAQ (reference sequence). V was trimmed by 2 bases and J by 3 bases, leaving 5 bases between them. The CDR3 totals 12 residues. The CDR3 reads CASSLWGYEQYF. CDR3 sequence (DNA): TGTGCCAGCAGCTTATGGGGCTACGAGCAGTACTTC.